The T cell receptor (beta chain) described here comes from a study of T cell responses to AZD1222 COVID-19 vaccine. Study findings and constraints: Spike-specific TCR depth and breadth grew after two AZD1222 doses.

Profiling relied on immunoSEQ multiplex PCR, and the TCRdb table lists in-frame clones only, not all of them. This table has 90,000 to 150,000 clones, under 90% appearing once. This clone was observed a handful of times. The antigen remains unidentified. The CDR3 totals 17 residues. V lost 6 bases and J lost 5; bases outside the gene matches: 13. Germline assignment: CDR1 DFQATT and CDR2 SNEGSKA (reference sequence). The sequence derives from an adult in good health. The gene calls are TRBV20-1 and TRBJ2-5, with 15 positions matching TRBD2. This sample comprised peripheral blood, obtained on day 0 of AZD1222 vaccination. CDR3: CSASEGLAGGPRETQYF. The CDR3, as DNA: TGCAGTGCAAGTGAAGGACTAGCGGGGGGGCCTCGGGAGACCCAGTACTTC.